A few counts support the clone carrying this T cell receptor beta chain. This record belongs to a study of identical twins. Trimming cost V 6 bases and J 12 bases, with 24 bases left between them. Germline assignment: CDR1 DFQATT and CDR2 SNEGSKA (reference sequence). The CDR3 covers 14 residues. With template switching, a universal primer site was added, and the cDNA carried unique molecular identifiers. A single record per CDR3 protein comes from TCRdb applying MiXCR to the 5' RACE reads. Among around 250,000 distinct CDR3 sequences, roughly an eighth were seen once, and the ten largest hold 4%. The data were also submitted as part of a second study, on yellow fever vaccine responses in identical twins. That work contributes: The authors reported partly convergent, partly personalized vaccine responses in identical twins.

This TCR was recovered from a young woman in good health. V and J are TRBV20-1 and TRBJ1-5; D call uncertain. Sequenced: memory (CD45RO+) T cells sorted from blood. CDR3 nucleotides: TGCAGTGCCAGTTGGTCACTCAGGAGTGATGTCCAGCATTTT. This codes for CSASWSLRSDVQHF.